Listed here is a single T cell receptor beta chain. Its target is not known. This record comes from a study of T cell responses to AZD1222 COVID-19 vaccine. Whole-study findings and limits: Dominant at 160-218 and 743-854, vaccine-associated CD4 TCRs also spanned spike. It should be noted that donors were predominantly white British and more often female, and clonal diversity was possibly underestimated. Increases in Spike-specific TCR breadth and depth were seen after two AZD1222 doses. Only five to seven AZD1222 recipients were seropositive at baseline.

The CDR3 covers 15 residues. CDR1 SGDLS and CDR2 YYNGEE come from the germline V gene. Trimming removed 0 bases from V and 10 bases from J, with 14 bases in between. Sequencing used immunoSEQ multiplex PCR; TCRdb keeps in-frame clones, though not all of them. The sample lists 45,000 to 50,000 clones, 89% occurring once. The rearrangement links TRBV9 to TRBJ1-6, with no clear D. This TCR was recovered from an adult who received the AZD1222 COVID-19 vaccine. This specimen consisted of peripheral blood, obtained 28 days after the second AZD1222 dose. CDR3 DNA: TGTGCCAGCAGCGTAGAGGGCAGCCTTGGGTCACCCCTCCACTTT. Residues: CASSVEGSLGSPLHF.